Sequencing of this TCR beta chain was carried out in a study of T-cell reconstitution after alpha-beta-depleted transplantation in children. V lost 6 bases to trimming and J lost 5 bases, with 18 bases between them. Germline V lookup: CDR1 DFQATT, CDR2 SNEGSKA (reference sequence). The CDR3 extends over 14 amino acids. This clonotype was counted only a few times. Its target is not known. Unique molecular identifiers were incorporated into the prepared TCRbeta library. TCRdb independently ran MiXCR on the PCR reads; one entry per CDR3 protein. The data hold some 550,000 distinct CDR3 sequences, with approximately 22% observed a single time. Study results and limitations: At around two months after transplant, the alpha-beta T cells were reportedly derived from several hundred expanded clones that came from non-depleted graft cells.

The sequenced sample was PBMCs, mostly from graft donor cells, obtained 360 days after TCRalphabeta/CD19-depleted stem cell transplant. V and J are TRBV20-1 and TRBJ2-3; D is undetermined. This clonotype originated in a boy less than two years old who had a stem cell transplant for acute myeloid leukemia, so the T cells may come from the graft donor. CDR3 region: CSAPGLFPGDTQYF. The CDR3, as DNA: TGCAGTGCCCCCGGTCTCTTCCCCGGAGATACGCAGTATTTT.